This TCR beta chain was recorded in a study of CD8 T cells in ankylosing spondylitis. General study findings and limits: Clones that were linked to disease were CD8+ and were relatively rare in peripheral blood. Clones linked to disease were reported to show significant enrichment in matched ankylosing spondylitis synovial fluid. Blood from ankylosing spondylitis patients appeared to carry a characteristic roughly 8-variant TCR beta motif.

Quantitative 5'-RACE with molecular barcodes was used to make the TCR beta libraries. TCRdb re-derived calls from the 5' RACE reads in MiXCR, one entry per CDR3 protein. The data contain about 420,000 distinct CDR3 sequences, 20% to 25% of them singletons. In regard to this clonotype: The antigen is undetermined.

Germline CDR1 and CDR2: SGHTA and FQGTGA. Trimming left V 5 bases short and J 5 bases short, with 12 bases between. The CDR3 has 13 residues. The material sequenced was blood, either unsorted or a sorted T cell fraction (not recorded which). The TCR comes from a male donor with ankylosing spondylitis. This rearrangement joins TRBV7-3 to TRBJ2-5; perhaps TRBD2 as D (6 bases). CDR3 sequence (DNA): TGTGCCAGCAGCCAGACTAGAGCGGAGACCCAGTACTTC. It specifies CASSQTRAETQYF.